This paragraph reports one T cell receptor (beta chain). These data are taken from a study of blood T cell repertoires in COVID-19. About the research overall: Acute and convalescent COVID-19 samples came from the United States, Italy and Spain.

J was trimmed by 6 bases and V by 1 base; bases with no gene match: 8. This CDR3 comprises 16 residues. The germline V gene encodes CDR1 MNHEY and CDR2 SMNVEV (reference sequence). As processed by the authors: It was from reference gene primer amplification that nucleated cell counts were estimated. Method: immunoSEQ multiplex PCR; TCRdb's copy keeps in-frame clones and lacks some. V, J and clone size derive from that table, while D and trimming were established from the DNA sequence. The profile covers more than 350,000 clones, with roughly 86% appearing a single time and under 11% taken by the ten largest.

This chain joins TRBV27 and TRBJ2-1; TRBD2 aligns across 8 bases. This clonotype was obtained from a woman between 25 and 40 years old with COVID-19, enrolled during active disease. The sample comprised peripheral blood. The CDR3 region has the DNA TGTGCCAGCAGTTTATGGACGGGAGGGCCGATCAATGAGCAGTTCTTC. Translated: CASSLWTGGPINEQFF.